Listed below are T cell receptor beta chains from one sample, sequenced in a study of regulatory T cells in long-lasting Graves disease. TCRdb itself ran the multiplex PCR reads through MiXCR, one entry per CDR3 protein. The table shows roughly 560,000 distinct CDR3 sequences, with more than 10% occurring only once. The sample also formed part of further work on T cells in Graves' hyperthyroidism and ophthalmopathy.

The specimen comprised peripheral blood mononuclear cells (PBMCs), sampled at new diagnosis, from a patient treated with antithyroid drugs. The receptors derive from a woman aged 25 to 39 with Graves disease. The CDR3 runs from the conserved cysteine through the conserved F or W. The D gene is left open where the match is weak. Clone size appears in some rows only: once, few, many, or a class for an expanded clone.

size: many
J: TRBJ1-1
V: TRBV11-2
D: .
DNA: TGTGCCAGCAGCTTAGATTGGGAGGGAACTGAAGCTTTCTTT
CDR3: CASSLDWEGTEAFF

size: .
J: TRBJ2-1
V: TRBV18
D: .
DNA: TGTGCCAGCTCACCATTGGAAGAACTCAATGAGCAGTTCTTC
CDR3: CASSPLEELNEQFF

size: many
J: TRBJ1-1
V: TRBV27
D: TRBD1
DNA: TGTGCCAGCAGTCCTCTCGGGACAGGGACTGAAGCTTTCTTT
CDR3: CASSPLGTGTEAFF

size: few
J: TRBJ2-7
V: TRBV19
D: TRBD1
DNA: TGTGCCAGTAGTATGGACAGGGTGTCCTACGAGCAGTACTTC
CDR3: CASSMDRVSYEQYF

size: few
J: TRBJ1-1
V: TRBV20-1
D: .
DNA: TGCAGTGCTGGGTGGCTGAACACTGAAGCTTTCTTT
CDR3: CSAGWLNTEAFF

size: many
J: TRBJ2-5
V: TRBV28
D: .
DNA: TGTGCCAGCAGGTCCCATCAAGCCCAAGAGACCCAGTACTTC
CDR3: CASRSHQAQETQYF

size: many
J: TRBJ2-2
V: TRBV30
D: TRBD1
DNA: TGTGCCTGGAGTAGCGACAGGGGACCCACCGGGGAGCTGTTTTTT
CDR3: CAWSSDRGPTGELFF

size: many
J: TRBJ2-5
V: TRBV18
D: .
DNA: TGTGCCAGCTCACGAGGGCGACAAGAGACCCAGTACTTC
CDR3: CASSRGRQETQYF

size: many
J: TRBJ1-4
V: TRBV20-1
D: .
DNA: TGCAGTGCTAGAGCCCACAGGGAGATAGGGGAAAAACTGTTTTTT
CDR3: CSARAHREIGEKLFF

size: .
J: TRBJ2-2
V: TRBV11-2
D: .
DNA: TGTGCCAGCAGCTCAAGCCGAGCGGGGAACACCGGGGAGCTGTTTTTT
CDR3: CASSSSRAGNTGELFF

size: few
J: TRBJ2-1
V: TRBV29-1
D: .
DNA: TGCAGCGTTCAAAAGGGCGCCTACAATGAGCAGTTCTTC
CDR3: CSVQKGAYNEQFF

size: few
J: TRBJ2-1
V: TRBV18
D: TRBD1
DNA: TGTGCCAGCTCACCATCTGGACAGGGCTACTCCTACAATGAGCAGTTCTTC
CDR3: CASSPSGQGYSYNEQFF

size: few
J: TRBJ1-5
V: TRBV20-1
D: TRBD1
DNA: TGCAGTGCTAGACGTCCCCCAGGGACAGGGGGTACACATCCTAATCAGCCCCAGCATTTT
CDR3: CSARRPPGTGGTHPNQPQHF

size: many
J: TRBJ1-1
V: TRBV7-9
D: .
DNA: TGTGCCAGCAACTCCGACAGACAGAACACTGAAGCTTTCTTT
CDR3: CASNSDRQNTEAFF

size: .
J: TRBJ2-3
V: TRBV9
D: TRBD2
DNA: TGTGCCAGCAGCGTGGCGGGAGGAAGGACAGATACGCAGTATTTT
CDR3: CASSVAGGRTDTQYF

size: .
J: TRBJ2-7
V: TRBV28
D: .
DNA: TGTGCCAGCAGCCGGAGGGGGCGATGGTACGAGCAGTACTTC
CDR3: CASSRRGRWYEQYF

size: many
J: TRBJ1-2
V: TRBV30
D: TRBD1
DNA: TGTGCCTGGAGAGGGGGCAGCCGGTATGGCTACACCTTC
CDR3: CAWRGGSRYGYTF

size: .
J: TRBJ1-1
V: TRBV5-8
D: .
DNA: TGTGCCAGCAGCTTACCACTACAGGGCTTGAACACTGAAGCTTTCTTT
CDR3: CASSLPLQGLNTEAFF

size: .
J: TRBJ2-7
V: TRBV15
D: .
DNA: TGTGCCACCAGCAGAGACGCTAACGGGGATTACGAGCAGTACTTC
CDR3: CATSRDANGDYEQYF

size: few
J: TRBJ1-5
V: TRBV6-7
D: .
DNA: TGTGCCAGCAGTTACTCGAAAGGATCCCCGAATCAGCCCCAGCATTTT
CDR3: CASSYSKGSPNQPQHF

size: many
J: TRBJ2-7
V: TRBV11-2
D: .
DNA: TGTGCCAGCAGCCCAGGGGACCCCTGGGAGCAGTACTTC
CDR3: CASSPGDPWEQYF

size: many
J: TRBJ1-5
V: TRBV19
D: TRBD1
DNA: TGTGCCAGTATCCAAGGGGGCGCCGGCAATCAGCCCCAGCATTTT
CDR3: CASIQGGAGNQPQHF

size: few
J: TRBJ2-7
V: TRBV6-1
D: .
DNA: TGTGCCAGCAGTGATTCCCGTTTAGACCTCTCCTACGAGCAGTACTTC
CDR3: CASSDSRLDLSYEQYF

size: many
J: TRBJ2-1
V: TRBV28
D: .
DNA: TGTGCCAGCAGTTTAGACCTGATCTACAATGAGCAGTTCTTC
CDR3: CASSLDLIYNEQFF

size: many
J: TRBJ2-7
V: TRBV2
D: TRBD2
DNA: TGTGCCAGCAGCCCACGCCTGGGACTAGCGGTCAACGAGCAGTACTTC
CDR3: CASSPRLGLAVNEQYF

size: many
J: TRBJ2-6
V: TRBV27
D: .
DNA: TGTGCCAGCAGTTTCGGACGGGCTGGGGCCAACGTCCTGACTTTC
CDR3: CASSFGRAGANVLTF

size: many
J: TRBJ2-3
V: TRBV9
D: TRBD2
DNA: TGTGCCAGCAGCGTTAGCGGGGCGTTGGATACGCAGTATTTT
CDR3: CASSVSGALDTQYF

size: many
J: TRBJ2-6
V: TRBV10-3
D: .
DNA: TGTGCCATCAGTGACCACGACAGGATATCTTATGGGGCCAACGTCCTGACTTTC
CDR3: CAISDHDRISYGANVLTF

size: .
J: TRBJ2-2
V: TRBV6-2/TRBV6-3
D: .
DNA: TGTGCCAGCAGTTACTCGTCGGGGAGGAAGAACACCGGGGAGCTGTTTTTT
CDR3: CASSYSSGRKNTGELFF

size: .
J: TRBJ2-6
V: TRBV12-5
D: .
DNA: TGTGCTAGTGGTCTCTACTCGGGATCCTCCTCTGGGGCCAACGTCCTGACTTTC
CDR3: CASGLYSGSSSGANVLTF

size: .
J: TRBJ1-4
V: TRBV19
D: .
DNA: TGTGCCAGTAGTACCCGACAGTTCCCGACCAATGAAAAACTGTTTTTT
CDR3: CASSTRQFPTNEKLFF

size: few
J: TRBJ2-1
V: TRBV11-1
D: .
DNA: TGTGCCAGCAGCTCGCATCGGGGGGCGAAGCGGAAGAGCTCCTACAATGAGCAGTTCTTC
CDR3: CASSSHRGAKRKSSYNEQFF

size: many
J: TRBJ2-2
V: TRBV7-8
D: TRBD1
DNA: TGTGCCAGCAGCCTCGACAGGGCCGGGGAGCTGTTTTTT
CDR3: CASSLDRAGELFF

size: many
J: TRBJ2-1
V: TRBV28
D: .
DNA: TGTGCCAGCAGTTCCCTCGGCGGGACGAGCTCCTACAATGAGCAGTTCTTC
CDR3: CASSSLGGTSSYNEQFF

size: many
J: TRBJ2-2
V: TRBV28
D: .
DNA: TGTGCCAGCACTAGGGTTACGAACACCGGGGAGCTGTTTTTT
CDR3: CASTRVTNTGELFF

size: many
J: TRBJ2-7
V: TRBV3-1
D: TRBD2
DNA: TGTGCCAGCAGCCAAGAGGAGGGAGGGGCGAAGGACGAGCAGTACTTC
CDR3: CASSQEEGGAKDEQYF

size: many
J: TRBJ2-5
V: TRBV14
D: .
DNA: TGTGCCAGCAGCCCCCTGGAACAAGAGACCCAGTACTTC
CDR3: CASSPLEQETQYF

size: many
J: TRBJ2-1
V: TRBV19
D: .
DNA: TGTGCCAGTAAGGCGGGGACAGTTTACAACAATGAGCAGTTCTTC
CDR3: CASKAGTVYNNEQFF

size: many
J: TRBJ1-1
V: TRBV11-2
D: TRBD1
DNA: TGTGCCAGCAGCTCCCGGGACAGGGAACTTAACACTGAAGCTTTCTTT
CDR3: CASSSRDRELNTEAFF

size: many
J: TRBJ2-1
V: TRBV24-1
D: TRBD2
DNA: TGTGCCACCAGTGACCCGGGGCTAGCGGCGAGCTCCTACAATGAGCAGTTCTTC
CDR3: CATSDPGLAASSYNEQFF

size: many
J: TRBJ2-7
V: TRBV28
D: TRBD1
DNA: TGTGCCAGCAGTTCGGTTGGACAGGGCCGCTACGAGCAGTACTTC
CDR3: CASSSVGQGRYEQYF

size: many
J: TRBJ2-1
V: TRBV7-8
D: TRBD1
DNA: TGTGCCAGCAGCTCGCAGCCGACAGGGGCGTACAATGAGCAGTTCTTC
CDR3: CASSSQPTGAYNEQFF

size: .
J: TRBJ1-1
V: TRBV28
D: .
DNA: TGTGCCAGCACCTACGGGGGGCGGACTGAAGCTTTCTTT
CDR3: CASTYGGRTEAFF

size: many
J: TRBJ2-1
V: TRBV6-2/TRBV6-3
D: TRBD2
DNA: TGTGCCAGCAGTGAAAGGACTAGCGAATACAATGAGCAGTTCTTC
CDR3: CASSERTSEYNEQFF

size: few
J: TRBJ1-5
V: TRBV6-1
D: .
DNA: TGTGCCAGCACCAAACCGGGGCAGGACAATCAGCCCCAGCATTTT
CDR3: CASTKPGQDNQPQHF

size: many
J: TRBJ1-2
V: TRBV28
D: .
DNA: TGTGCCAGCAGTTTAATACCACCTCCTCCTGGCTACACCTTC
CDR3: CASSLIPPPPGYTF

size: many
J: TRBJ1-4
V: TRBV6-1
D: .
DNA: TGTGCCAGCAGTCCGGGACCCTATAATGAAAAACTGTTTTTT
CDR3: CASSPGPYNEKLFF

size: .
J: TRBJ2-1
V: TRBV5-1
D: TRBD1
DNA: TGCGCCAGCAGCCGGACAGGGGCCAATGAGCAGTTCTTC
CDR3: CASSRTGANEQFF

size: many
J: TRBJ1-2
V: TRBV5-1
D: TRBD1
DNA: TGCGCCAGCAGCGCCACAGGGGGTGGCTACACCTTC
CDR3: CASSATGGGYTF

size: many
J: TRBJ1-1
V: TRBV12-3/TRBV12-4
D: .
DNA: TGTGCCAGCAGTTTAACACCGGAGCCGAGGACTGAAGCTTTCTTT
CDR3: CASSLTPEPRTEAFF

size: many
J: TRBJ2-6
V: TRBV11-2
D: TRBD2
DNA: TGTGCCAGCAGCTCTCCCTTGATTAGGGGAGGGGTGGGGGCCAACGTCCTGACTTTC
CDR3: CASSSPLIRGGVGANVLTF

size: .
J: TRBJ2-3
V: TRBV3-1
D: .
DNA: TGTGCCAGCAGCCAAGGGGGGGGGCCCAGGCAGTATTTT
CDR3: CASSQGGGPRQYF

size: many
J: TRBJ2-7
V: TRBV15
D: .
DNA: TGTGCCACCAGCAGGGACAGCGGTCGGCTAGCGGATCCCTACGAGCAGTACTTC
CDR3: CATSRDSGRLADPYEQYF

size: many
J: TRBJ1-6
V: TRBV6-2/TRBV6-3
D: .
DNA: TGTGCCAGCAGTTATTCAACGACAAGTTCACCCCTCCACTTT
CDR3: CASSYSTTSSPLHF

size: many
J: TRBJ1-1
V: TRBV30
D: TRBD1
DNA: TGTGCCTGGAGTATCCGCCGGGACAGAGAAGCTTTCTTT
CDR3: CAWSIRRDREAFF